The T cell receptor (beta chain) described here comes from a study of T cell responses to AZD1222 COVID-19 vaccine. The study, taken as a whole, reports: Sampling that yielded the repertoires occurred only after the peak T cell response.

This clone was observed a handful of times. The antigen remains unidentified. Germline V gene data show CDR1 as MNHEY and CDR2 as SVGAGI. CDR3 length: 11 residues. Trimming took off 9 bases at V and 7 bases at J, with 10 bases between the two ends. The table came from immunoSEQ multiplex PCR; TCRdb's copy has only in-frame clones and leaves some out. This table has tens of thousands of clones, around 80% appearing once. This rearrangement joins TRBV6-5 to TRBJ2-1; D unclear. The clonotype comes from an adult who received the AZD1222 COVID-19 vaccine. Sequencing used peripheral blood, obtained 28 days after the second AZD1222 dose. The CDR3 region has the DNA TGTGCCAGTCGCGAGCTTAATGAGCAGTTCTTC. This sequence encodes CASRELNEQFF.